Presented here are 25 T cell receptor beta chains from one specimen sequenced in a study of cytomegalovirus exposure and HLA in healthy donors. The PCR employed 60 Vbeta primers together with 13 Jbeta primers. Generated by immunoSEQ multiplex PCR, the TCRdb table keeps only in-frame clones and is missing some. This repertoire shows over 120,000 clones, around four fifths found once; its top ten account for around 3.2%. The sample taken for sequencing was PBMCs. The receptors originated from a female donor in good health and CMV-seronegative.

The chain couples TRBV19 to TRBJ1-1; no definite D call. This CDR3 comprises 14 residues. V dropped 3 bases and J dropped 1 base, with 9 bases sitting between them. The V gene's germline CDR1 is LNHDA and CDR2 SQIVND (reference sequence). The CDR3 loop is CASSIGPRNTEAFF. CDR3 in DNA: TGTGCCAGTAGTATCGGTCCGCGGAACACTGAAGCTTTCTTT.

V and J are TRBV27 and TRBJ1-1, with D maybe TRBD1 (5 bases). CDR1 is MNHEY, CDR2 SMNVEV, per germline (reference sequence). V was pared by 6 bases and J by 0 bases, with 8 bases between. This CDR3 has 13 residues. This CDR3 reads CASSPTVNTEAFF. CDR3 DNA sequence: TGTGCCAGCAGCCCGACAGTGAACACTGAAGCTTTCTTT.

The chain is built from TRBV11-3 and TRBJ1-1; D remains unclear. The CDR3 extends over 13 amino acids. The germline V gene has CDR1 SGHNT and CDR2 YENEEA. Trimming left V 1 base short and J 5 bases short, with 8 bases between. This chain's CDR3 is CASSLGTGTEAFF. The CDR3 nucleotides are TGTGCCAGCAGCTTAGGTACGGGGACTGAAGCTTTCTTT.

The CDR3 DNA reads TGTGCCTGGAGGGGAGGGACAGGGTATCGGTACACTGAAGCTTTCTTT. Translated, it gives CAWRGGTGYRYTEAFF. The chain combines TRBV30 with TRBJ1-1; 9 bases are a match to TRBD1. The CDR3 length is 16 residues. After removal of 3 bases from V and 3 bases from J, the junction contained 11 bases not matched to a gene. Germline CDR1 is GTSNPN and CDR2 is SVGIG (reference sequence). The full variable domain, rest sourced from reference TRBV30 and TRBJ1-1, is SQTIHQWPATLVQPVGSPLSLECTVEGTSNPNLYWYRQAAGRGLQLLFYSVGIGQISSEVPQNLSASRPQDRQFILSSKKLLLSDSGFYLCAWRGGTGYRYTEAFFGQGTRLTVV.

The genes are TRBV28 and TRBJ1-2, with 11 positions matching TRBD1. This CDR3 is 16 amino acids long. The junction had 7 bases not matched to a gene; V was cut back by 2 bases and J by 5 bases. Germline V gives CDR1 MDHEN, CDR2 SYDVKM. The CDR3 DNA sequence: TGTGCCAGCAGTTTAGGGCGGACAGGGGGCCGGTATGGCTACACCTTC. Translating gives CASSLGRTGGRYGYTF.

The chain uses TRBV5-4 and TRBJ2-3; TRBD2 aligns across 7 bases. This CDR3 comprises 15 residues. V shed 0 bases, J shed 6 bases, and the junction held 7 bases outside the gene matches. From germline, CDR1 is SGHNT and CDR2 YYREEE (reference sequence). CDR3 amino acids: CASSLDPSGADTQYF. The CDR3 region has the DNA TGTGCCAGCAGCTTGGATCCCAGCGGGGCCGATACGCAGTATTTT.

The CDR3 is CASSLGLRTSGYGETQYF. In nucleotides, the CDR3 is TGTGCCAGCAGCTTAGGCCTAAGGACTAGCGGATACGGGGAGACCCAGTACTTC. The J gene is TRBJ2-5, the V gene TRBV13; 10 bases line up with TRBD2. With 0 bases clipped from V and 5 bases from J, the junction kept 12 bases outside the gene matches. Germline V lookup: CDR1 PRHDT, CDR2 FYEKMQ (reference sequence). This CDR3 contains 18 residues.

V is TRBV28 and J is TRBJ2-5; unclear D gene. Trimming pared 5 bases from V and 5 bases from J, leaving 12 bases between. From germline, CDR1 is MDHEN and CDR2 SYDVKM. The CDR3 covers 13 residues. As DNA, the CDR3 is TGTGCCAGCAGTCTTACTCCCCGGGAGACCCAGTACTTC. Residues: CASSLTPRETQYF.

The chain joins TRBV28 to TRBJ2-5; 14 bases agree with TRBD2. V dropped 4 bases and J dropped 0; count of bases not matched to a gene: 10. Per the germline V gene, CDR1 is MDHEN and CDR2 is SYDVKM. The CDR3 loop spans 19 amino acids. The CDR3 spells CASSYPGTSGGAYQETQYF. DNA of the CDR3: TGTGCCAGCAGTTACCCTGGGACTAGCGGGGGTGCGTACCAAGAGACCCAGTACTTC.

The table lists this clone with a few counts. The DNA for the CDR3 is TGTGCCAGCAGTTCGACAGGACGTGGGGGACAGCCCCAGCATTTT. Translating it yields CASSSTGRGGQPQHF. The chain uses TRBV28 and TRBJ1-5; possible D gene TRBD1, 6 bases. V lost 4 bases and J 7 bases, leaving 17 bases between the germline ends. The germline V gene encodes CDR1 MDHEN and CDR2 SYDVKM. The CDR3 consists of 15 residues.

The chain combines TRBV5-8 with TRBJ2-3; tentatively, D is TRBD1 (6 bases). Germline CDR1 and CDR2: SGHTS and YDEGEE. With 2 bases removed from V and 5 bases from J, the gap between germline ends came to 15 bases. This CDR3 has 15 amino acids. CDR3 in amino acids: CASSLLGARGDTQYF. DNA of the CDR3: TGTGCCAGCAGCTTACTGGGGGCGCGAGGAGATACGCAGTATTTT.

The rearrangement joins TRBV28 to TRBJ2-2; possible D gene TRBD1, 7 bases. In germline, CDR1 is MDHEN, CDR2 SYDVKM. V lost 6 bases and J lost 7, with 24 bases in between. CDR3 length: 17 residues. The CDR3 protein is CASSRTGASAGIGELFF. In DNA, the CDR3 is TGTGCCAGCAGCAGAACAGGGGCGTCGGCGGGAATCGGGGAGCTGTTTTTT.

The chain couples TRBV30 to TRBJ1-4; 9 nucleotides align to TRBD1. The germline V gene encodes CDR1 GTSNPN and CDR2 SVGIG (reference sequence). After removal of 3 bases from V and 8 bases from J, the junction contained 10 bases not matched to a gene. This CDR3 has 15 amino acids. The CDR3 DNA follows: TGTGCCTGGAGACATATGGGACAGGGTGAGGAAAAACTGTTTTTT. Encoded protein: CAWRHMGQGEEKLFF.

The V call is TRBV2, the J call TRBJ2-5, with 14 bases matching TRBD2. The CDR3 totals 15 residues. The J segment lost 5 bases and the V segment lost 6 bases, leaving 5 bases of the junction unmatched. Germline V lookup: CDR1 SNHLY, CDR2 FYNNEI. CDR3 sequence: CASRGTSGSTETQYF. The DNA of the CDR3 is TGTGCCAGCAGGGGGACTAGCGGGAGCACTGAGACCCAGTACTTC.

The genes are TRBV5-8 and TRBJ1-1; no clear D. Trimming removed 5 bases from V and 1 base from J, with 9 bases in between. CDR1 is SGHTS and CDR2 is YDEGEE in the germline V gene. The CDR3 is made up of 13 amino acids. The DNA of the CDR3 is TGTGCCAGCAGTGTAGGAGGGAACACTGAAGCTTTCTTT. Its translation: CASSVGGNTEAFF.

The chain recombines TRBV28 with TRBJ1-5, with a weak D call TRBD1 (6 bases). V was trimmed by 3 bases and J by 5 bases, leaving 14 bases between them. CDR3 length: 15 residues. CDR1 and CDR2 (germline): MDHEN, SYDVKM. CDR3 amino acids: CASSFPPGVYQPQHF. The CDR3 bases are TGTGCCAGCAGTTTTCCCCCAGGGGTATATCAGCCCCAGCATTTT. The full variable domain, completed using reference TRBV28 and TRBJ1-5, is DVKVTQSSRYLVKRTGEKVFLECVQDMDHENMFWYRQDPGLGLRLIYFSYDVKMKEKGDIPEGYSVSREKKERFSLILESASTNQTSMYLCASSFPPGVYQPQHFGDGTRLSIL.

In nucleotides, the CDR3 is TGCGCCAGCAGCTTGGCGGCAGGTACCTACGAGCAGTACTTC. Amino acids: CASSLAAGTYEQYF. The chain employs TRBV5-1 and TRBJ2-7; no reliable D call. Trimming pared 0 bases from V and 2 bases from J, leaving 9 bases between. CDR1 is SGHRS and CDR2 is YFSETQ in the germline V gene. The CDR3 is made up of 14 amino acids.

Notes on this clone: An end of the junction does not agree with germline; a read error may underlie this. The CDR3: CSSSLGVGSLLETQYF. CDR3 in DNA: TGTTCCAGCAGCTTAGGTGTTGGGAGTTTGTTGGAGACCCAGTACTTC. This rearrangement joins TRBV7-9 to TRBJ2-5, with D tentatively TRBD2 (5 bases). CDR3 length: 16 residues. Per the germline V gene, CDR1 is SEHNR and CDR2 is FQNEAQ (reference sequence).

J is TRBJ2-7 and V is TRBV28, with D possibly being TRBD1 (5 bases). Germline lookup yields CDR1 MDHEN and CDR2 SYDVKM. CDR3 length: 15 residues. Trimming took 6 bases from V and 6 from J, leaving 21 bases between them. Here the CDR3 reads CASSPSGLRFGEQYF. Written as DNA, the CDR3 is TGTGCCAGCAGCCCGTCAGGGCTCAGGTTCGGCGAGCAGTACTTC. The variable domain in full, with the rest retrieved from reference TRBV28 and TRBJ2-7, is DVKVTQSSRYLVKRTGEKVFLECVQDMDHENMFWYRQDPGLGLRLIYFSYDVKMKEKGDIPEGYSVSREKKERFSLILESASTNQTSMYLCASSPSGLRFGEQYFGPGTRLTVT.

The V gene is TRBV29-1, the J gene TRBJ1-2; D is perhaps TRBD1 (5 bases). Germline V gene lookup returns CDR1 SQVTM and CDR2 ANQGSEA. The CDR3 is 12 amino acids. Trimming removed 5 bases at V and 4 bases at J, with 11 bases between. The CDR3 sequence is CSVRGSSYGYTF. The CDR3 DNA sequence: TGCAGCGTTCGGGGGTCATCCTATGGCTACACCTTC.

The rearrangement links TRBV5-1 to TRBJ1-1; tentative D call: TRBD1 (5 bases). V lost 1 base and J 8 bases, leaving 18 bases between the germline ends. The germline V gene encodes CDR1 SGHRS and CDR2 YFSETQ. This CDR3 contains 15 residues. CDR3 region: CASSLNFLGGGEAFF. CDR3 nucleotides: TGCGCCAGCAGCTTGAACTTTTTAGGTGGGGGGGAAGCTTTCTTT. Together with reference TRBV5-1 and TRBJ1-1, the CDR3 gives the full variable domain: KAGVTQTPRYLIKTRGQQVTLSCSPISGHRSVSWYQQTPGQGLQFLFEYFSETQRNKGNFPGRFSGRQFSNSRSEMNVSTLELGDSALYLCASSLNFLGGGEAFFGQGTRLTVV.

The gene calls are TRBV25-1 and TRBJ2-5, with TRBD1 as a possible D gene (6 bases). The V end lost 4 bases, the J end lost 2 bases, and 14 bases lay between the germline ends. Germline-derived CDR1 and CDR2 are MGHDK and SYGVNS. The CDR3 is 15 residues long. The CDR3 sequence: CASSGHRESQETQYF. The DNA of the CDR3 is TGTGCCAGCAGTGGACACAGGGAGTCGCAAGAGACCCAGTACTTC.

The rearrangement links TRBV4-3 to TRBJ2-5; D perhaps matches TRBD2 (5 bases). TRBJ2-7 matches the DNA end more closely, so the J call is doubtful. The CDR3 is 15 amino acids. Germline CDR1 and CDR2: LGHNA and YSLEER. The CDR3 DNA is TGCGCCAGCAGCCATCGAATAGGGAGCTCCTACGAGCAGTACTTC. It codes for CASSHRIGSSYEQYF.

This clone was recorded only once. The rearrangement joins TRBV27 to TRBJ2-2, with 11 bases lining up with TRBD2. The length of the CDR3 is 14 residues. The V and J ends lost 6 bases and 5 bases, in that order; junction bases with no gene match: 2. CDR1 and CDR2 (germline): MNHEY, SMNVEV (reference sequence). The CDR3, as DNA: TGTGCCAGCAGGCGGACTAGCGGGACCGGGGAGCTGTTTTTT. Protein product: CASRRTSGTGELFF.

In this sample, this clone turned up a few times. The V and J genes are TRBV7-6 and TRBJ1-5, with D perhaps TRBD1 (5 bases). The CDR3 sequence is 18 residues long. CDR1 and CDR2 from the germline V gene are SGHVS and FNYEAQ. Trimming pared 5 bases from V and 0 bases from J, leaving 20 bases between. CDR3 amino acids: CASSPYPTGVNSNQPQHF. The CDR3 DNA follows: TGTGCCAGCAGCCCGTATCCCACGGGGGTAAATAGCAATCAGCCCCAGCATTTT.